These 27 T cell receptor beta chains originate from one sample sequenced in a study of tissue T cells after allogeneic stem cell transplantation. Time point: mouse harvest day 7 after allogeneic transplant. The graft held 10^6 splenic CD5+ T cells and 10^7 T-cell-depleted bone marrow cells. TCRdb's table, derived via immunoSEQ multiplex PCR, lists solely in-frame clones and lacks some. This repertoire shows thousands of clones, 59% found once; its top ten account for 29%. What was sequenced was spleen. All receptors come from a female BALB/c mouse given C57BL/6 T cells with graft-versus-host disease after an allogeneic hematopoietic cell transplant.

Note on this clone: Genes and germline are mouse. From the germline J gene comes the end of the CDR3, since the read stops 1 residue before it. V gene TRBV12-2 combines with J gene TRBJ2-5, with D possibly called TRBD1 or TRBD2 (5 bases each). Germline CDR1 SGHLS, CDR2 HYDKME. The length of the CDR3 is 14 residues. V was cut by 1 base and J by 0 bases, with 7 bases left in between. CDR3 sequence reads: CASSLGDNQDTQYF. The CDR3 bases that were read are TGTGCCAGCTCTCTGGGGGATAACCAAGACACCCAGTAC. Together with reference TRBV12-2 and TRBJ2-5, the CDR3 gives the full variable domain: NSGVVQSPRYIIKGKGERSILKCIPISGHLSVAWYQQTQGQELKFFIQHYDKMERDKGNLPSRFSVQQFDDYHSEMNMSALELEDSAVYFCASSLGDNQDTQYFGPGTRLLVL.

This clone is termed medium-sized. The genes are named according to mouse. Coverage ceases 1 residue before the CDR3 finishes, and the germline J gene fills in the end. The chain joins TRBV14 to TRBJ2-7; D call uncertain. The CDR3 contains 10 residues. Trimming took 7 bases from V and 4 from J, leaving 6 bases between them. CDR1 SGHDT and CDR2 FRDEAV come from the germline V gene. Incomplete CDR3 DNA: TGTGCCAGCGGCAAATATGAACAGTAC. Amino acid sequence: CASGKYEQY. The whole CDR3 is CASGKYEQYF.

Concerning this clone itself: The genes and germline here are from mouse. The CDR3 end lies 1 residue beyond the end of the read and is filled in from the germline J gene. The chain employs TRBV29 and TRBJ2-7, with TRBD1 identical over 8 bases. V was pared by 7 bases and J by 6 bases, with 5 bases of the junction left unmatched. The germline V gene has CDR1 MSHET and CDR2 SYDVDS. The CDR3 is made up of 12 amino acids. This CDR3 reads CASTFRGPEQYF. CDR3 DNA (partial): TGTGCTAGCACCTTCAGGGGGCCTGAACAGTAC.

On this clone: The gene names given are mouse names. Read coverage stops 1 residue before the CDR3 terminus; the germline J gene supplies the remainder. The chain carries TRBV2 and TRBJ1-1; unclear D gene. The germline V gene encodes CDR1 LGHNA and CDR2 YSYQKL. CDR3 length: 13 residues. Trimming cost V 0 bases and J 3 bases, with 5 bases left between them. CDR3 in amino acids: CASSQDRDTEVFF. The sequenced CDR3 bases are TGTGCCAGCAGCCAAGACAGAGACACAGAAGTCTTC. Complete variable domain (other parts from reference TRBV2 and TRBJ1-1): DPKIIQKPKYLVAVTGSEKILICEQYLGHNAMYWYRQSAKKPLEFMFSYSYQKLMDNQTASSRFQPQSSKKNHLDLQITALKPDDSATYFCASSQDRDTEVFFGKGTRLTVV.

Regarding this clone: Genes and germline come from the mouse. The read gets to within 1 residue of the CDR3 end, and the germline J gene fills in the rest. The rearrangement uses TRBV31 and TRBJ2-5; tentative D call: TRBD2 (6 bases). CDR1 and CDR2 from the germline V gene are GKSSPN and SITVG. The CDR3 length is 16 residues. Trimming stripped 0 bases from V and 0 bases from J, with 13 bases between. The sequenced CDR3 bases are TGTGCCTGGAGTCTAGAGGCTGGGGCTAACCAAGACACCCAGTAC. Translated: CAWSLEAGANQDTQY. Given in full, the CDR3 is CAWSLEAGANQDTQYF.

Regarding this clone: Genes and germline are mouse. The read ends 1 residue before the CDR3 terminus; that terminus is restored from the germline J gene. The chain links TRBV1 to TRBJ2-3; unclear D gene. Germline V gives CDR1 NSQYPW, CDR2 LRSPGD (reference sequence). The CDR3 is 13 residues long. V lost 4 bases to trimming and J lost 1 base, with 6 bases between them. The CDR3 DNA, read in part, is TGCACCTGCAGTGGGCAGGGTGCAGAAACGCTGTAT. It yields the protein CTCSGQGAETLY. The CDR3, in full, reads CTCSGQGAETLYF. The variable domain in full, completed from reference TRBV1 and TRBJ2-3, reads VTLLEQNPRWRLVPRGQAVNLRCILKNSQYPWMSWYQQDLQKQLQWLFTLRSPGDKEVKSLPGADYLATRVTDTELRLQVANMSQGRTLYCTCSGQGAETLYFGSGTRLTVL.

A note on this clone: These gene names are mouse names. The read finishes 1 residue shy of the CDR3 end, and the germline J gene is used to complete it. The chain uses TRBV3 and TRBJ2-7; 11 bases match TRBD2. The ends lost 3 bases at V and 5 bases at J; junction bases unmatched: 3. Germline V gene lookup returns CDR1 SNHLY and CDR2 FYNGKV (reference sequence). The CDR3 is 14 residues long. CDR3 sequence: CASSFDWGGDEQYF. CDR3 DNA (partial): TGTGCCAGCAGCTTTGACTGGGGGGGAGATGAACAGTAC. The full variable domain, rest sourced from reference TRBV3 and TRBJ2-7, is GPKVLQIPSHQIIDMGQMVTLNCDPVSNHLYFYWYKQILGQQMEFLVNFYNGKVMEKSKLFKDQFSVERPDGSYFTLKIQPTALEDSAVYFCASSFDWGGDEQYFGPGTRLTVL.

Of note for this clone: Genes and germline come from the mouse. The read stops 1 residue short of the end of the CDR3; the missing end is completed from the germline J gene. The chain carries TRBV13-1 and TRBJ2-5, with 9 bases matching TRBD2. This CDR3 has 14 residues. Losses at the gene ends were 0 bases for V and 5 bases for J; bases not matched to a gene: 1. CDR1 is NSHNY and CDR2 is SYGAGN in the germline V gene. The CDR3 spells CASSDALGGDTQYF. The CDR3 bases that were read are TGTGCCAGCAGTGATGCACTGGGGGGAGACACCCAGTAC.

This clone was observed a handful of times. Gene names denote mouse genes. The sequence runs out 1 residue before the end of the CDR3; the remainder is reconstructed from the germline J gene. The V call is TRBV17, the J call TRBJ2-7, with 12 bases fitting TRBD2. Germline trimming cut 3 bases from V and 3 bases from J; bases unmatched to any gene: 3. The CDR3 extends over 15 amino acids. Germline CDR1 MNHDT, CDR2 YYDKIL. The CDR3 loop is CASSRTGGAFYEQYF. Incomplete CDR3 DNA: TGTGCTAGCAGTAGGACTGGGGGGGCCTTCTATGAACAGTAC.

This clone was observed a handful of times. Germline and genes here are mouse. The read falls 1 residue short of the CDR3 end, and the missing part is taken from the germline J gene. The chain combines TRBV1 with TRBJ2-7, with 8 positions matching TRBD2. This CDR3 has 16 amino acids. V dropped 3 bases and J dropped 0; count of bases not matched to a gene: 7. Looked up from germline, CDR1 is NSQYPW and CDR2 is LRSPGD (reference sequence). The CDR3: CTCSARLGPSSYEQYF. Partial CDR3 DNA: TGCACCTGCAGTGCCCGACTGGGGCCTAGCTCCTATGAACAGTAC.

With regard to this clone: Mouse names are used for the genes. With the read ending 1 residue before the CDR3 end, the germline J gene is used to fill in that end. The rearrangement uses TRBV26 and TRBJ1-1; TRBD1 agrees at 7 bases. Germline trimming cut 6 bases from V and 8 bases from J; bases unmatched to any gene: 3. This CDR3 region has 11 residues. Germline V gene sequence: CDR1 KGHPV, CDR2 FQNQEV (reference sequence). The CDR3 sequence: CASRGQVEVFF. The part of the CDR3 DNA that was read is TGTGCCAGCAGAGGACAGGTCGAAGTCTTC.

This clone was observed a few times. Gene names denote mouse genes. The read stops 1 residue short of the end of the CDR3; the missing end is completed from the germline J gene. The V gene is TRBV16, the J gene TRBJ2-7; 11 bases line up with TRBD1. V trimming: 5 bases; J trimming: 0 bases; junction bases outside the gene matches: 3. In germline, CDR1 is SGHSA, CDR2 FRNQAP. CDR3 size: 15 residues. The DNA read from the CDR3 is TGTGCAAGCAGCCACGGGACAGGGGGCTCCTATGAACAGTAC. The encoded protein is CASSHGTGGSYEQY. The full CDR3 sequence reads CASSHGTGGSYEQYF.

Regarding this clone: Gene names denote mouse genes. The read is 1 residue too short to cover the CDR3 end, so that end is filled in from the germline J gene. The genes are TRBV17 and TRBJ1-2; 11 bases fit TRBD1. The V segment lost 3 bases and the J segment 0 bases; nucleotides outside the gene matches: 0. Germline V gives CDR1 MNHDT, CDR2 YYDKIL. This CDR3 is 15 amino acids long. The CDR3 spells CASSRGQGANSDYTF. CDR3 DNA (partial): TGTGCTAGCAGTAGGGGACAGGGGGCAAACTCCGACTACACC. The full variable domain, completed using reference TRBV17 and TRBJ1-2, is DTTVKQNPRYKLARVGKPVNLICSQTMNHDTMYWYQKKPNQAPKLLLFYYDKILNREADTFEKFQSSRPNNSFCSLYIGSAGLEYSAMYLCASSRGQGANSDYTFGSGTRLLVI.

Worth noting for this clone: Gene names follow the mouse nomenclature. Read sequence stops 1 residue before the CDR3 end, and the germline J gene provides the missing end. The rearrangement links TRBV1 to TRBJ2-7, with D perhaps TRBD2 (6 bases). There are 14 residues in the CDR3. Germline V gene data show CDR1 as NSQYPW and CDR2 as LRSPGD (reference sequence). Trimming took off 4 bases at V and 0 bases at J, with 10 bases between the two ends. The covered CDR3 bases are TGCACCTGCAGTGGGGGACTTAGCTCCTATGAACAGTAC. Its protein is CTCSGGLSSYEQY. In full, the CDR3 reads CTCSGGLSSYEQYF.

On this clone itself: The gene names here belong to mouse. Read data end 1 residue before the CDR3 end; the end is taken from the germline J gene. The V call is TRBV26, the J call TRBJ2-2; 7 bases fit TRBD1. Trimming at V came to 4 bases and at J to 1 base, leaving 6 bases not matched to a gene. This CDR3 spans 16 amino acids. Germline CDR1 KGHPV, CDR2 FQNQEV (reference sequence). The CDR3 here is CASSPYRGGNTGQLYF. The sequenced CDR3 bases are TGTGCCAGCAGTCCGTACAGGGGAGGAAACACCGGGCAGCTCTAC.

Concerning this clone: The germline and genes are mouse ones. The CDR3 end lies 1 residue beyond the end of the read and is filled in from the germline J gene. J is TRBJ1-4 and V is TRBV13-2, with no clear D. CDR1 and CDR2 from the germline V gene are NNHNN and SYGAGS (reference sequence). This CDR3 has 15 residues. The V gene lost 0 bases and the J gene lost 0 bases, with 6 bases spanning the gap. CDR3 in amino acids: CASGDDTFSNERLFF. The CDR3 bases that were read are TGTGCCAGCGGTGATGACACCTTTTCCAACGAAAGATTATTT.

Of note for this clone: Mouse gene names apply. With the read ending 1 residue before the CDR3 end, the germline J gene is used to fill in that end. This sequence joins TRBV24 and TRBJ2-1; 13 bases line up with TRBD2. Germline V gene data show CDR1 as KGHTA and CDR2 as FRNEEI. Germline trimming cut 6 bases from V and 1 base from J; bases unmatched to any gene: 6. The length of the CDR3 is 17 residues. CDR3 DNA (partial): TGTGCCAGCAGCTCCGGGACTGGGGGGGAAAACTATGCTGAGCAGTTC. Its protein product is CASSSGTGGENYAEQF. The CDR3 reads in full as CASSSGTGGENYAEQFF.

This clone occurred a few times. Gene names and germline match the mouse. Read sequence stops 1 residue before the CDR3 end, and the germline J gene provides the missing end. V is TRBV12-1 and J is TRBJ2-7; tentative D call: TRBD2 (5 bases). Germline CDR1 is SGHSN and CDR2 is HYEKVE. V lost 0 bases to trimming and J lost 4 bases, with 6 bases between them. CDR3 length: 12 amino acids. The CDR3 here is CASSLSGYEQYF. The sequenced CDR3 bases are TGTGCCAGCTCTCTCTCTGGGTATGAACAGTAC.

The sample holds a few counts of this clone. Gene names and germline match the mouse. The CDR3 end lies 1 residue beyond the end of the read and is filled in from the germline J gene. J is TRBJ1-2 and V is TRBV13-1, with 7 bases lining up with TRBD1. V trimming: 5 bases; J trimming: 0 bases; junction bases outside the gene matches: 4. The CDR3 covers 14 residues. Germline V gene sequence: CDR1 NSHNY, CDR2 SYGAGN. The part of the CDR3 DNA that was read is TGTGCCAGCAGCCCGGGACAGCCAAACTCCGACTACACC. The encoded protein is CASSPGQPNSDYT. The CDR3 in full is CASSPGQPNSDYTF.

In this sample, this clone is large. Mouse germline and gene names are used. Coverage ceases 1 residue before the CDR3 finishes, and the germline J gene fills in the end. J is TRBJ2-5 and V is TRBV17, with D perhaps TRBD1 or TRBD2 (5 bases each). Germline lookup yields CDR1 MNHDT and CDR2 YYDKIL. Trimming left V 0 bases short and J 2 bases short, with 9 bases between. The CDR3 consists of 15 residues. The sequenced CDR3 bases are TGTGCTAGCAGTAGAGATAGCGGGGGCCAAGACACCCAGTAC. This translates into CASSRDSGGQDTQY. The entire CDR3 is CASSRDSGGQDTQYF.

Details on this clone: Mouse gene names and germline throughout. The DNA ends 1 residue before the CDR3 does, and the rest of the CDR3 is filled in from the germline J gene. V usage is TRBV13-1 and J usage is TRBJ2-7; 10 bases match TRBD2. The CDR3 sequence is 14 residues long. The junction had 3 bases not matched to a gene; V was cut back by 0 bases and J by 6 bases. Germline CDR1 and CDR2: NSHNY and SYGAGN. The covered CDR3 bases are TGTGCCAGCAGTGATGGGGGACTGGGGCTTGAACAGTAC. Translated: CASSDGGLGLEQY. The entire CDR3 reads CASSDGGLGLEQYF.

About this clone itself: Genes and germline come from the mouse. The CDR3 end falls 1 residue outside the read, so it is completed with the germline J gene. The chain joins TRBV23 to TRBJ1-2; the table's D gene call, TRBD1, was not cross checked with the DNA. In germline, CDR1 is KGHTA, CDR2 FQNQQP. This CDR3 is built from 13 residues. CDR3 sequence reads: CSSSRTANSDYTF. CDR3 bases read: TGCTCCAGCAGCCGGACAGCAAACTCCGACTACACC.

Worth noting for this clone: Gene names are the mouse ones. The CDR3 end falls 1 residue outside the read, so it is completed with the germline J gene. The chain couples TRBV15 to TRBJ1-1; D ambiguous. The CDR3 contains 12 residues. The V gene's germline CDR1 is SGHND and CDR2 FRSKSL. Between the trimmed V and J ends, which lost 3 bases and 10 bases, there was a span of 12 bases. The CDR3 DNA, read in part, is TGTGCCAGCAGTTTCGGCAGGAGGAGAGTCTTC. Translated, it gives CASSFGRRRVF. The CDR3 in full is CASSFGRRRVFF. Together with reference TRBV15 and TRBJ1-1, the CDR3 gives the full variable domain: DAGVTQTPRHEVAEKGQTIILKCEPVSGHNDLFWYRQTKIQGLELLSYFRSKSLMEDGGAFKDRFKAEMLNSSFSTLKIQPTEPKDSAVYLCASSFGRRRVFFGKGTRLTVV.

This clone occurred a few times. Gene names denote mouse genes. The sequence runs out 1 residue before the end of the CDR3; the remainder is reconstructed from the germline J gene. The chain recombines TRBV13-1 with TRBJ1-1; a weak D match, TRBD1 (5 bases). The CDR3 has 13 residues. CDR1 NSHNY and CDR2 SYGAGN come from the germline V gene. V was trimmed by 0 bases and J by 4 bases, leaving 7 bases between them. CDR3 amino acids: CASSDEGSTEVFF. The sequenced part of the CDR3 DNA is TGTGCCAGCAGTGATGAGGGGAGCACAGAAGTCTTC.

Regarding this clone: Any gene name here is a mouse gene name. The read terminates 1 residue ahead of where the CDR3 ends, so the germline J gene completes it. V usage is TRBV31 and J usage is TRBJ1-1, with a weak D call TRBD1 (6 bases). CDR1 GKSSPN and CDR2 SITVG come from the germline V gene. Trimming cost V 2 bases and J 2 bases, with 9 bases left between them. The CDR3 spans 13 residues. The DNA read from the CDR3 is TGTGCCTGGAGTAACAGGGTCAACACAGAAGTCTTC. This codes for CAWSNRVNTEVF. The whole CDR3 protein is CAWSNRVNTEVFF.

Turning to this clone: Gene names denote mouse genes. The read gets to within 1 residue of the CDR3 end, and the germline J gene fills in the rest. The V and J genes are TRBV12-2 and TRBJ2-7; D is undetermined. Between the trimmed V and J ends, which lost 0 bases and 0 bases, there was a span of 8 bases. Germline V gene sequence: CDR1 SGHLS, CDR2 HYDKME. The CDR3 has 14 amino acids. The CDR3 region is CASSLDDISYEQYF. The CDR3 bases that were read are TGTGCCAGCTCTCTCGACGACATCTCCTATGAACAGTAC.

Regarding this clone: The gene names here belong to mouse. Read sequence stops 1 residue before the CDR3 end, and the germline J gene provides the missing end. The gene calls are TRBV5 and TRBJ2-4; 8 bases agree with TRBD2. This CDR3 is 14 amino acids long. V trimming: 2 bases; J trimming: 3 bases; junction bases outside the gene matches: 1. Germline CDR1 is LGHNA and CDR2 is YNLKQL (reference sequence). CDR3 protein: CASSQNWGQNTLYF. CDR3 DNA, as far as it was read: TGTGCCAGCAGCCAAAACTGGGGGCAAAACACCTTGTAC.